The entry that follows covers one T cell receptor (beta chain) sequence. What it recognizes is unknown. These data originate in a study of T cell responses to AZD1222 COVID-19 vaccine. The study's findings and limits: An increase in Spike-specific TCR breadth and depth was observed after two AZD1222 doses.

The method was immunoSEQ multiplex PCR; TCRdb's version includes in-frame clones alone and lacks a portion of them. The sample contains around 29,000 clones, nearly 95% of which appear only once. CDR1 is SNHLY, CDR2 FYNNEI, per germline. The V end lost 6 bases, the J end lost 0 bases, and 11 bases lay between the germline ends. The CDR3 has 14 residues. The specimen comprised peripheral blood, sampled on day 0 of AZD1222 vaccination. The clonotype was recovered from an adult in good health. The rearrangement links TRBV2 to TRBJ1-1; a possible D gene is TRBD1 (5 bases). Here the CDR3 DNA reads TGTGCCAGCAGATTGCGGGGGTTGAACACTGAAGCTTTCTTT. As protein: CASRLRGLNTEAFF.